This entry describes one T cell receptor beta chain. PCR was performed using 60 Vbeta and 13 Jbeta primers. Sequencing used immunoSEQ multiplex PCR; TCRdb keeps in-frame clones, though not all of them. This table has around 130,000 clones, about 80% appearing once. The data belong to a study of cytomegalovirus exposure and HLA in healthy donors. The CDR3 runs to 15 residues. V was shortened by 1 base and J by 1 base, with 11 bases between the two germline ends. From germline, CDR1 is MGHRA and CDR2 YSYEKL. This receptor was taken from a woman in her 40s in good health and CMV-seronegative. Sample: PBMCs. This rearrangement joins TRBV4-1 to TRBJ2-7; no clear D gene. CDR3 DNA: TGCGCCAGCAGCCAAGGACTCACGATGTCCTACGAGCAGTACTTC. It encodes CASSQGLTMSYEQYF.